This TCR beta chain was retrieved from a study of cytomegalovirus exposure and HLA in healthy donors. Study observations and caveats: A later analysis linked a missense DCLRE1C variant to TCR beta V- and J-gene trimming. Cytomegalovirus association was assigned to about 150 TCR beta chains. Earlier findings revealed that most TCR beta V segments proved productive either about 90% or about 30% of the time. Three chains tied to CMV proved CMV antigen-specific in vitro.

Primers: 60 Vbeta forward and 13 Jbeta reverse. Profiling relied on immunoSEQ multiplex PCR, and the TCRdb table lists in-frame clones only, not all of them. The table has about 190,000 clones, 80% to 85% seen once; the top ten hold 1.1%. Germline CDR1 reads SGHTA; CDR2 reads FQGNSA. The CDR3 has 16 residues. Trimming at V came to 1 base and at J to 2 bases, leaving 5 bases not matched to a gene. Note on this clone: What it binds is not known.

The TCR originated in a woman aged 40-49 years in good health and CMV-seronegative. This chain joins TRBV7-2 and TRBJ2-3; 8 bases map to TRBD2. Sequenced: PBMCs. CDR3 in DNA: TGTGCCAGCAGCTTAGGAGCGGGAGCCTCCACAGATACGCAGTATTTT. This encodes CASSLGAGASTDTQYF.